These T cell receptor beta chains were read from a single sample in a study of T-cell reconstitution after alpha-beta-depleted transplantation in children. TCRdb called the PCR reads again in MiXCR, with one record for every CDR3 protein. The table has approximately 520,000 distinct CDR3 sequences, 32% seen once; the top ten hold 2.4%. The source material was PBMCs from the stem cell graft donor, sampled from the stem cell graft. All receptors come from a human donor who donated a stem cell graft to a child with aplastic anemia. The CDR3 runs from the conserved cysteine through the conserved F or W. The D gene is left open where the match is weak. Expanded clones are given a class, and other clones once, few, many or no size at all.

D	length	J	V	size	CDR3	DNA
TRBD1	16	TRBJ2-2	TRBV10-1	NA	CASSEPGQGLGGELFF	TGCGCCAGCAGTGAGCCGGGACAGGGGCTCGGCGGGGAGCTGTTTTTT
TRBD2	18	TRBJ2-1	TRBV29-1	few	CSVEGVAGVGRVHNEQFF	TGCAGCGTTGAGGGGGTAGCGGGAGTAGGGCGGGTACACAATGAGCAGTTCTTC
NA	17	TRBJ2-6	TRBV18	NA	CASSPRGQLSGANVLTF	TGTGCCAGCTCACCTAGGGGACAACTCTCTGGGGCCAACGTCCTGACTTTC
TRBD1	16	TRBJ1-6	TRBV18	NA	CASSPQDRGYNSPLHF	TGTGCCAGCTCACCTCAGGACAGGGGCTATAATTCACCCCTCCACTTT
TRBD2	15	TRBJ2-1	TRBV15	few	CATSSPSRGSPEQFF	TGTGCCACCAGCAGCCCTTCTCGCGGGAGCCCTGAGCAGTTCTTC
NA	14	TRBJ1-4	TRBV12-3/TRBV12-4	few	CASSLSGIREKLFF	TGTGCCAGCAGTTTATCAGGGATTCGTGAAAAACTGTTTTTT
TRBD2	17	TRBJ2-1	TRBV4-1	NA	CASSQVGSGSISGEQFF	TGCGCCAGCAGCCAAGTGGGGAGCGGGAGTATCTCAGGTGAGCAGTTCTTC
TRBD1	16	TRBJ1-1	TRBV11-3	NA	CASSQRTGAKNTEAFF	TGTGCCAGCAGCCAGAGGACAGGGGCCAAGAACACTGAAGCTTTCTTT
NA	13	TRBJ2-5	TRBV5-5	many	CASRLGVGETQYF	TGTGCCAGCAGACTAGGGGTGGGGGAGACCCAGTACTTC
TRBD1	15	TRBJ1-2	TRBV6-1	NA	CATLRQGASNYGYTF	TGTGCCACCCTGAGACAGGGGGCCTCTAACTATGGCTACACCTTC
TRBD1	15	TRBJ1-1	TRBV7-9	few	CASSRSTGLDTEAFF	TGTGCCAGCAGCCGTTCGACAGGGCTTGACACTGAAGCTTTCTTT
NA	20	TRBJ2-3	TRBV11-1	NA	CASSGWSRSSDLTSTDTQYF	TGTGCCAGCAGCGGTTGGTCCAGGTCGTCAGATCTTACTAGCACAGATACGCAGTATTTT
TRBD2	19	TRBJ2-1	TRBV6-1	NA	CASRGLGTSGSFSYNEQFF	TGTGCCAGCAGGGGGTTAGGGACTAGCGGGAGTTTCTCCTACAATGAGCAGTTCTTC
TRBD1	15	TRBJ1-2	TRBV12-3/TRBV12-4	once	CASSLNPGQFYGYTF	TGTGCCAGCAGTTTAAACCCGGGACAGTTCTATGGCTACACCTTC
NA	13	TRBJ1-1	TRBV10-3	few	CAISDRAGTEAFF	TGTGCCATCAGTGACAGGGCGGGTACTGAAGCTTTCTTT
NA	14	TRBJ2-1	TRBV12-3/TRBV12-4	NA	CASTLSFSPLGQFF	TGTGCCAGCACCCTTAGCTTCTCCCCATTGGGGCAGTTCTTC
TRBD1	15	TRBJ1-6	TRBV20-1	few	CSASRPTGDNSPLHF	TGCAGTGCTAGCCGCCCGACAGGGGACAACTCACCCCTCCACTTT